These 3 T cell receptor beta chains were all obtained from the same sample, sequenced in a study of shared clonotypes between healthy human individuals. Naivety among CD8 cells was defined by CD45RO negativity and positive CCR7 selection, thereby excluding terminally differentiated effector memory CD45RA+ cells. Libraries were prepared by immunoSEQ multiplex PCR; TCRdb keeps only in-frame clonotypes and omits some of them. This sample yields around 2,000,000 clones, of which approximately 94% are seen a single time; around 1.7% belongs to the top ten. Sequenced material: naive CD8+ T cells from PBMCs. The receptor source for this set is a man younger than 35 in good health. Some clones in this sample may be carry-over from other donors' samples.

V is TRBV29-1 and J is TRBJ2-7; 12 nucleotides agree with TRBD2. The germline V gene has CDR1 SQVTM and CDR2 ANQGSEA. The CDR3 loop spans 13 amino acids. J lost 6 bases, V lost 7 bases, and 7 bases had no gene match. In DNA form, the CDR3 reads TGCAGCGCTGGACTAGCGGGAACCCCCGAGCAGTACTTC. This gives the protein CSAGLAGTPEQYF.

J is TRBJ1-1 and V is TRBV19, with D perhaps matching TRBD1 (5 bases). Between the trimmed V and J ends, which lost 10 bases and 5 bases, there was a span of 17 bases. The CDR3 is 13 residues long. Germline V gene lookup returns CDR1 LNHDA and CDR2 SQIVND (reference sequence). The CDR3 region has the DNA TGTGCCACCAGTGACAGTCGGGGGACTGAAGCTTTCTTT. Translation: CATSDSRGTEAFF.

This chain connects TRBV7-9 to TRBJ1-2; D perhaps matches TRBD1 (5 bases). The CDR3 runs to 15 residues. Trimming took off 1 base at V and 4 bases at J, with 13 bases between the two ends. CDR1 and CDR2 (germline): SEHNR, FQNEAQ (reference sequence). The CDR3 sequence: CASSLGAGKAYGYTF. Written as DNA, the CDR3 is TGTGCCAGCAGCTTAGGGGCAGGGAAGGCCTATGGCTACACCTTC.